These 20 T cell receptor beta chains were all obtained from the same sample, sequenced in a study of blood T cell repertoires in COVID-19. This table comes from immunoSEQ multiplex PCR, and its TCRdb copy is limited to in-frame clones, with some not included. The sample includes 80,000 to 95,000 clones, roughly 76% seen only once; the top ten take under 5.5%. The sequenced sample consisted of peripheral blood. These receptors originate from an elderly man with COVID-19, enrolled during active disease.

As DNA, the CDR3 is TGTGCCAGCAGCTGGAGGGGCGGGAGAAGCGAGCAGTACTTC. Encoded protein: CASSWRGGRSEQYF. The J gene is TRBJ2-7, the V gene TRBV5-5; 7 bases match TRBD2. With V trimmed by 3 bases and J by 6 bases, 9 bases remained unmatched. Per the germline V gene, CDR1 is SGHKS and CDR2 is YYEKEE (reference sequence). The CDR3 spans 14 residues.

The genes are TRBV9 and TRBJ1-3, with D maybe TRBD1 (6 bases). Trimming shortened V by 5 bases and J by 9 bases, and 12 bases separated the two germline ends. The CDR3 covers 12 residues. Germline CDR1 is SGDLS and CDR2 is YYNGEE. The CDR3 region is CASRGGEGTIYF. The CDR3 nucleotides read TGTGCCAGCAGAGGGGGGGAGGGCACCATATATTTT.

This chain links TRBV28 with TRBJ1-5, with TRBD1 identical over 10 bases. V was clipped by 4 bases and J by 8 bases; unmatched bases: 17. The CDR3 is 18 residues long. Germline CDR1 MDHEN, CDR2 SYDVKM. In nucleotides, the CDR3 is TGTGCCAGCAGTTCAAGAAGACCCGGGACAGGGGCCCGGGAGCCCCAGCATTTT. This gives the protein CASSSRRPGTGAREPQHF. Full variable domain (missing parts from reference TRBV28 and TRBJ1-5): DVKVTQSSRYLVKRTGEKVFLECVQDMDHENMFWYRQDPGLGLRLIYFSYDVKMKEKGDIPEGYSVSREKKERFSLILESASTNQTSMYLCASSSRRPGTGAREPQHFGDGTRLSIL.

This chain links TRBV5-8 with TRBJ2-7; 7 nucleotides line up with TRBD1. Germline-derived CDR1 and CDR2 are SGHTS and YDEGEE. There are 15 residues in the CDR3. The J segment lost 0 bases and the V segment lost 4 bases, leaving 7 bases of the junction unmatched. Written as DNA, the CDR3 is TGTGCCAGCAGCCGGCCGGGACAGTCCTCCTACGAGCAGTACTTC. Amino acid sequence: CASSRPGQSSYEQYF.

On this clone: Germline and junction disagree at one end, which may indicate a read error. The chain is built from TRBV7-6 and TRBJ2-3; TRBD1 might be the D (5 bases). The CDR3 runs 12 residues. CDR1 SGHVS and CDR2 FNYEAQ come from the germline V gene. The CDR3 nucleotides are TGTGCCAGCAGCGACAGCAGAGATACGCAGTATTTT. It is translated as CASSDSRDTQYF.

The chain is built from TRBV5-1 and TRBJ2-3; TRBD1 agrees at 8 bases. Germline CDR1 reads SGHRS; CDR2 reads YFSETQ. The CDR3 extends over 15 amino acids. Unmatched junction bases numbered 9, after V lost 4 bases and J lost 5 bases. In nucleotides, the CDR3 is TGCGCCAGCAGCGTGGACGGCAGGGGGCGAGATACGCAGTATTTT. It translates to CASSVDGRGRDTQYF.

This clone was recorded only once. This CDR3 is CAWSDPRRATNEKLFF. Written as DNA, the CDR3 is TGTGCCTGGAGCGACCCTAGACGGGCAACTAATGAAAAACTGTTTTTT. The J gene is TRBJ1-4, the V gene TRBV30; D not certain. Germline assignment: CDR1 GTSNPN and CDR2 SVGIG (reference sequence). V dropped 3 bases and J dropped 0 bases, with 14 bases sitting between them. CDR3 length: 16 amino acids.

The CDR3 DNA reads TGTGCCAGCAGTTTGCTCGACAGGTCCTATGGCTACACCTTC. Its translation: CASSLLDRSYGYTF. V gene TRBV6-5 combines with J gene TRBJ1-2, with a tentative D call TRBD1 (6 bases). The V and J ends lost 4 bases and 4 bases respectively, with 13 bases between them. CDR1 is MNHEY and CDR2 is SVGAGI in the germline V gene. The CDR3 is 14 amino acids.

A few counts support this clone. The chain combines TRBV29-1 with TRBJ2-7, with D possibly being TRBD1 (7 bases). CDR1 SQVTM and CDR2 ANQGSEA come from the germline V gene. Trimming took 7 bases from V and 3 from J, leaving 25 bases between them. CDR3 length equals 16 residues. In DNA, the CDR3 is TGCAGCGCTGAGGGGATGGCGGGACAGCCCGACTACGAGCAGTACTTC. It yields the protein CSAEGMAGQPDYEQYF.

This sequence joins TRBV5-1 and TRBJ1-1; D gene uncertain. CDR3 length: 15 amino acids. In germline, CDR1 is SGHRS, CDR2 YFSETQ. V lost 2 bases, J lost 5 bases, and 16 bases lay in between. This chain's CDR3 is CASSFLVGGGTEAFF. Written as DNA, the CDR3 is TGCGCCAGCAGCTTTTTGGTGGGTGGAGGAACTGAAGCTTTCTTT. The full variable domain, its missing parts supplied by reference TRBV5-1 and TRBJ1-1, is KAGVTQTPRYLIKTRGQQVTLSCSPISGHRSVSWYQQTPGQGLQFLFEYFSETQRNKGNFPGRFSGRQFSNSRSEMNVSTLELGDSALYLCASSFLVGGGTEAFFGQGTRLTVV.

The chain is built from TRBV10-3 and TRBJ1-1; 9 nucleotides match TRBD1. The V segment lost 7 bases and the J segment 0 bases; nucleotides outside the gene matches: 9. The germline V gene has CDR1 ENHRY and CDR2 SYGVKD. The CDR3 spans 16 residues. The CDR3 reads CAITSGQGIMNTEAFF. The CDR3 region has the DNA TGTGCCATCACTAGCGGACAGGGGATAATGAACACTGAAGCTTTCTTT.

This clone has only a few counts. The chain has TRBV25-1 and TRBJ2-2; possibly TRBD2 for D (6 bases). The CDR3 is 11 amino acids. Germline V CDR1 and CDR2: MGHDK, SYGVNS. V dropped 2 bases and J dropped 15 bases, with 10 bases sitting between them. The CDR3 is CASSERGGVFF. In nucleotides, the CDR3 is TGTGCCAGCAGTGAAAGGGGCGGGGTGTTTTTT.

The V call is TRBV5-1, the J call TRBJ2-3, with D maybe TRBD1 (5 bases). The germline gives CDR1 SGHRS, CDR2 YFSETQ. The germline V and J ends were trimmed by 5 bases and 0 bases, with 10 bases remaining between them. This CDR3 is built from 14 residues. CDR3 bases: TGCGCCAGCAGGCCAGGGCCCAGCACAGATACGCAGTATTTT. Amino acids: CASRPGPSTDTQYF.

This clone was counted only a few times. The V call is TRBV28, the J call TRBJ2-7; tentatively, D is TRBD2 (5 bases). Germline-derived CDR1 and CDR2 are MDHEN and SYDVKM. This CDR3 contains 14 residues. V shed 4 bases and J shed 2 bases, with 12 bases lying between them. CDR3 nucleotide sequence: TGTGCCAGCAGTTCCCGTACCGGGGCCTACGAGCAGTACTTC. It yields the protein CASSSRTGAYEQYF.

The V call is TRBV5-1, the J call TRBJ1-1; the D is unclear. This CDR3 is built from 15 residues. Trimming pared 2 bases from V and 0 bases from J, leaving 11 bases between. The V gene's germline CDR1 is SGHRS and CDR2 YFSETQ. The CDR3 is CASSFPGSLNTEAFF. Here the CDR3 DNA reads TGCGCCAGCAGCTTTCCCGGGTCTCTGAACACTGAAGCTTTCTTT.

The chain has TRBV5-5 and TRBJ2-3; possibly TRBD2 for D (7 bases). CDR1 and CDR2 (germline): SGHKS, YYEKEE (reference sequence). V shed 4 bases and J shed 2 bases, with 17 bases lying between them. The CDR3 is 16 amino acids. The CDR3 sequence is CASSPLGGGHTDTQYF. Here the CDR3 DNA reads TGTGCCAGCAGCCCCCTAGGGGGGGGCCACACAGATACGCAGTATTTT.

The V gene is TRBV28, the J gene TRBJ1-5; D unclear. V lost 3 bases and J lost 7, with 13 bases in between. Germline CDR1 and CDR2: MDHEN and SYDVKM. This CDR3 is 14 amino acids long. This chain's CDR3 is CASSLVSGLQPQHF. The CDR3 DNA reads TGTGCCAGCAGTTTGGTTTCAGGCCTGCAGCCCCAGCATTTT.

The V gene is TRBV10-3, the J gene TRBJ1-5, with 10 bases identical to TRBD1. The J segment lost 4 bases and the V segment lost 3 bases, leaving 9 bases of the junction unmatched. In germline, CDR1 is ENHRY, CDR2 SYGVKD. The CDR3 spans 17 residues. DNA of the CDR3: TGTGCCATCAGTGATTCAGGGACAGGGGCGGATAATCAGCCCCAGCATTTT. Translating gives CAISDSGTGADNQPQHF.

This clone was recorded once. The chain carries TRBV7-2 and TRBJ2-7; possibly TRBD1 for D (6 bases). The V gene's germline CDR1 is SGHTA and CDR2 FQGNSA. V lost 5 bases and J 3 bases, leaving 11 bases between the germline ends. This CDR3 is 13 amino acids long. DNA for the CDR3: TGTGCCAGCAGCCCTACAGGGTACTACGAGCAGTACTTC. This gives the protein CASSPTGYYEQYF.

This clone showed up just a few times. This sequence joins TRBV12-3 or TRBV12-4 and TRBJ1-2; D not resolved. Trimming cost V 3 bases and J 8 bases, with 10 bases left between them. The CDR3 runs 12 residues. CDR3 sequence reads: CASSFWRRGYTF. CDR3 coding DNA: TGTGCCAGCAGTTTTTGGCGGCGAGGCTACACCTTC.